Included here is one TCR beta chain sequence, with context. The investigators reverse transcribed all of the isolated RNA, so they sequenced expressed TCRB transcripts. The table came from immunoSEQ multiplex PCR; TCRdb's copy has only in-frame clones and leaves some out. The sample holds 600,000 to 650,000 clones, 15% seen once. The V and J ends lost 0 bases and 7 bases respectively, with 16 bases between them. There are 15 residues in the CDR3. From germline, CDR1 is GTSNPN and CDR2 SVGIG (reference sequence). This sample is part of a study of beta chain features in type 1 diabetes. Sequencing was done on a sample of naive CD4+ T cells from blood. This receptor was taken from a man aged 18 to 29 in good health. This chain connects TRBV30 to TRBJ1-5; D possibly corresponds to TRBD1 (5 bases). The CDR3 bases are TGTGCCTGGAGTGTACGACAGAGCCTTAGGCAGCCCCAGCATTTT. It is translated as CAWSVRQSLRQPQHF.